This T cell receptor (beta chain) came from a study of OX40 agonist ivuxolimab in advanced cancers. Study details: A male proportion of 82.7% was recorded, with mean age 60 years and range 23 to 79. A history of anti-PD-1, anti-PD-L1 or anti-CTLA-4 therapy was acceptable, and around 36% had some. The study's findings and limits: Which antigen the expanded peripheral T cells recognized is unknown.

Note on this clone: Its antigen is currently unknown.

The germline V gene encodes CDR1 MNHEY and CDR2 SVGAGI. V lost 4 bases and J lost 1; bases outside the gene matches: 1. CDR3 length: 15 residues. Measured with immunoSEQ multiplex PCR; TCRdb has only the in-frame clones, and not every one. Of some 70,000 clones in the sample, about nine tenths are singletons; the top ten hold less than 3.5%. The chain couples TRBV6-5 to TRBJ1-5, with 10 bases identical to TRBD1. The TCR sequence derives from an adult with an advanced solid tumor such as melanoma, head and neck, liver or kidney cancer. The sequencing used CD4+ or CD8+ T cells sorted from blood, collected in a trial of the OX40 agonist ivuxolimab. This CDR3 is CASSSGQGSNQPQHF. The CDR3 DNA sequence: TGTGCCAGCAGTTCGGGACAGGGGAGCAATCAGCCCCAGCATTTT.